This T cell receptor beta chain was obtained from a study of cytomegalovirus exposure and HLA in healthy donors. The V and J ends lost 0 bases and 0 bases respectively, with 10 bases between them. CDR3 length equals 16 residues. Germline loops: CDR1 SGDLS, CDR2 YYNGEE. The PCR used 60 Vbeta and 13 Jbeta primers. Per the authors' pipeline: An analysis performed later counted 81 million or so unique TCR beta chains (roughly 11 million of them shared). Measured with immunoSEQ multiplex PCR; TCRdb has only the in-frame clones, and not every one. V, J and clone size are taken as reported in that table, and D and trimming were inferred from the DNA itself. The data show 110,000 to 150,000 clones, about 80% seen once.

Sequences were obtained from PBMCs. The chain uses TRBV9 and TRBJ1-3; D gene uncertain. This TCR came from a female donor in good health and CMV-seronegative. As DNA, the CDR3 is TGTGCCAGCAGCGTAGTGGGCAGATTCTCTGGAAACACCATATATTTT. Its protein is CASSVVGRFSGNTIYF.